This TCR beta chain comes out of a study of T cells in Graves' hyperthyroidism and ophthalmopathy. When ophthalmopathy did not progress within 18 months, Graves' hyperthyroidism was considered stable. Clinical symptoms, serum thyroxine, TRAb, thyroid ultrasound and orbital computed tomography established diagnosis. RNA transcripts gave rise to amplified TCR beta CDR3 regions. During a first-round RT-PCR of the TCR CDR3, the HTBI primer set was used. MiXCR, run by TCRdb on the multiplex PCR reads, gives a single entry per CDR3 protein. This table holds a few hundred thousand distinct CDR3 sequences, 15% to 19% found once. Points on this clonotype: The antigen is not known.

Study-wide findings and caveats: Blood also held most thyroid clonotypes expanded beyond 0.001. In the analysis, a 13 V-J model separated ophthalmopathy from stable hyperthyroidism.

The receptor was isolated from a woman aged 25 to 39 with Graves' hyperthyroidism. Sequencing input: blood.

The CDR3 region is CASSRWGTDPDTQYF. The DNA of the CDR3 is TGTGCCAGCAGTCGTTGGGGGACAGACCCAGATACGCAGTATTTT. The chain links TRBV11-3 to TRBJ2-3, with 7 bases aligning to TRBD1. Germline CDR1 and CDR2: SGHNT and YENEEA. The CDR3 sequence is 15 residues long. With V trimmed by 6 bases and J by 4 bases, 10 bases remained unmatched.